Listed here is a single T cell receptor beta chain. The data stem from a study of CD8 T cells in Susac syndrome. When the RNA was reverse transcribed, random hexamers were used with an input of about 0.45 to 1 ug. TCRdb independently ran MiXCR on the immunoSEQ multiplex PCR reads; one entry per CDR3 protein. In the table there are 130,000 or so distinct CDR3 sequences, 75% to 90% of which are singletons. V was pared by 0 bases and J by 7 bases, with 18 bases of the junction left unmatched. Germline values: CDR1 SGHTS, CDR2 YDEGEE. The CDR3 spans 19 residues. The sequenced material came from CD8+ T cells from PBMCs. The receptor was isolated from a human donor with multiple sclerosis. This chain links TRBV5-8 with TRBJ2-1, with 8 bases identical to TRBD2. CDR3: CASSLEGLVVWGRANEQFF. The CDR3 DNA reads as TGTGCCAGCAGCTTGGAGGGACTAGTTGTTTGGGGGAGAGCGAATGAGCAGTTCTTC.